In this sample, the clone carrying this T cell receptor (beta chain) turned up once. In the original processing: Quantification of nucleated cells was approximated via reference gene primer amplification. TCRdb's table, derived via immunoSEQ multiplex PCR, lists solely in-frame clones and lacks some. That table gives V, J and clone size, and the DNA gave D and trimming. Of about 160,000 clones listed, around nine tenths were seen once; the top ten hold about 9.4%. Germline V lookup: CDR1 MDHEN, CDR2 SYDVKM. The V end lost 3 bases, the J end lost 2 bases, and 16 bases lay between the germline ends. The CDR3 is 16 amino acids. The data originate from a study of blood T cell repertoires in COVID-19.

The V and J genes are TRBV28 and TRBJ2-5; tentative D call: TRBD1 (6 bases). The material sequenced was peripheral blood. The TCR sequence derives from a woman aged 70-85 years with COVID-19, enrolled during active disease. CDR3 sequence reads: CASSLGLGDTQETQYF. The CDR3 bases are TGTGCCAGCAGTTTGGGGTTAGGGGACACTCAAGAGACCCAGTACTTC.